This TCR beta chain was found in a study of T-cell reconstitution after alpha-beta-depleted transplantation in children. The germline CDR1 and CDR2 sequences are SEHNR and FQNEAQ (reference sequence). The CDR3 spans 15 residues. V was pared by 5 bases and J by 8 bases, with 14 bases of the junction left unmatched. The sample holds many counts of this clonotype. No antigen is known for it. Unique molecular identifiers were incorporated into the prepared TCRbeta library. TCRdb recomputed calls from the PCR reads with MiXCR, one row per CDR3 protein. Counted here are fewer than 400,000 distinct CDR3 sequences, approximately 23% occurring once; the ten biggest clones make up roughly 11%. Whole-study findings and limits: By one year post-transplant, T-cell counts and diversity largely arose from T cells that were newly produced. Several hundred rapidly expanded clones from non-depleted graft cells reportedly supplied alpha-beta T cells about two months post-transplant. Where some patients showed high TCRbeta diversity at day 60, it came from recipient T cells and thymic progenitors that had survived.

The rearrangement joins TRBV7-9 to TRBJ1-2; 7 bases are a match to TRBD1. This TCR was recovered from a male patient aged 10 to 17 who had a stem cell transplant for acute lymphoblastic leukemia, so the T cells may come from the graft donor. The source material was PBMCs, mostly from graft donor cells, sampled 180 days after TCRalphabeta/CD19-depleted stem cell transplant. The CDR3 sequence is CASSTTGEETRGYTF. The CDR3 DNA reads TGTGCCAGCAGCACCACAGGGGAGGAAACGAGGGGCTACACCTTC.